Presented here are 13 T cell receptor beta chains from one specimen sequenced in a study of T-cell memory formation after mild COVID-19. TCRdb re-derived calls from the 5' RACE reads in MiXCR, one entry per CDR3 protein. The table has some 490,000 distinct CDR3 sequences, about 20% seen once. Sequenced: PBMCs or a T cell subset sorted from them (not recorded which). The receptors shown here come from an adult woman who had mild COVID-19 (a few samples of this study predate the infection). Cell type and time point are not known.

The CDR3 loop is CASRSIGGRNTGELFF. CDR3 DNA sequence: TGTGCCAGCAGAAGTATCGGGGGGCGGAACACCGGGGAGCTGTTTTTT. The chain carries TRBV6-5 and TRBJ2-2; D perhaps matches TRBD2 (7 bases). This CDR3 comprises 16 residues. The V end was cut by 6 bases, the J end by 1 base, with 15 bases between. Germline assignment: CDR1 MNHEY and CDR2 SVGAGI.

The chain is built from TRBV7-9 and TRBJ1-5, with 8 positions matching TRBD1. V lost 2 bases to trimming and J lost 6 bases; unmatched junction nucleotides: 6. CDR3 size: 15 residues. In germline, CDR1 is SEHNR, CDR2 FQNEAQ (reference sequence). This chain's CDR3 is CASSLSGQGGQPQHF. The CDR3 nucleotides are TGTGCCAGCAGCTTATCTGGACAGGGTGGTCAGCCCCAGCATTTT.

The chain combines TRBV7-9 with TRBJ1-1; the D is unclear. CDR3 size: 13 residues. V was pared by 11 bases and J by 0 bases, with 13 bases between. Germline lookup yields CDR1 SEHNR and CDR2 FQNEAQ (reference sequence). In DNA form, the CDR3 reads TGTGCCGCCGCCCCCCTGGTGAACACTGAAGCTTTCTTT. Its protein is CAAAPLVNTEAFF.

This clonotype was seen a handful of times. This rearrangement joins TRBV20-1 to TRBJ2-7; possibly TRBD1 or TRBD2 for D (6 bases each). The V gene's germline CDR1 is DFQATT and CDR2 SNEGSKA (reference sequence). CDR3 length equals 15 residues. Deletions cut 5 bases from V and 3 bases from J, with 20 bases between. The CDR3 protein is CSAQPPTRGVYEQYF. The CDR3 DNA reads TGCAGTGCTCAACCTCCGACTAGGGGGGTCTACGAGCAGTACTTC.

This clonotype was seen many times. The chain couples TRBV11-2 to TRBJ2-5; 8 nucleotides match TRBD2. V was pared by 0 bases and J by 0 bases, with 6 bases of the junction left unmatched. The CDR3 is made up of 17 amino acids. Germline V gene lookup returns CDR1 SGHAT and CDR2 FQNNGV. This chain's CDR3 is CASSLDSARGDQETQYF. The CDR3 nucleotides read TGTGCCAGCAGCTTAGATTCTGCGCGGGGGGACCAAGAGACCCAGTACTTC.

This clonotype was seen at least ten times. The chain recombines TRBV6-4 with TRBJ2-3; a weak D match, TRBD2 (6 bases). CDR1 is MRHNA, CDR2 SNTAGT, per germline. This CDR3 spans 15 amino acids. V was pared by 4 bases and J by 1 base, with 12 bases between. CDR3 loop: CASSGLVGGTDTQYF. CDR3 sequence (DNA): TGTGCCAGCAGTGGACTAGTTGGGGGCACAGATACGCAGTATTTT.

The chain recombines TRBV14 with TRBJ2-1; 12 bases line up with TRBD2. The V and J ends lost 3 bases and 4 bases, in that order; junction bases with no gene match: 7. Per the germline V gene, CDR1 is SGHDN and CDR2 is FVKESK. The CDR3 sequence is 17 residues long. The CDR3 DNA reads as TGTGCCAGCAGCCATGGGCGGACTAGCGGGGTTTACAATGAGCAGTTCTTC. Translating it yields CASSHGRTSGVYNEQFF.

This clonotype has only a few counts. The rearrangement uses TRBV5-1 and TRBJ2-1, with D perhaps TRBD1 (6 bases). CDR1 and CDR2 (germline): SGHRS, YFSETQ. V was shortened by 4 bases and J by 7 bases, with 18 bases between the two germline ends. The CDR3 spans 15 residues. CDR3 sequence: CASSASTTQGNEQFF. The DNA for the CDR3 is TGCGCCAGCAGCGCTTCGACTACACAGGGAAATGAGCAGTTCTTC.

J is TRBJ2-6 and V is TRBV5-1, with D hard to call. The CDR3 is 15 amino acids. Germline V gene lookup returns CDR1 SGHRS and CDR2 YFSETQ. V dropped 0 bases and J dropped 2 bases, with 6 bases sitting between them. CDR3 DNA sequence: TGCGCCAGCAGCTTGGCGGAGACTGGGGCCAACGTCCTGACTTTC. This gives the protein CASSLAETGANVLTF.

V usage is TRBV12-3 or TRBV12-4 and J usage is TRBJ2-1, with D tentatively TRBD2 (6 bases). Trimming removed 1 base at V and 2 bases at J, with 9 bases between. This CDR3 contains 15 residues. The CDR3 sequence: CASSLEASAYNEQFF. As DNA, the CDR3 is TGTGCCAGCAGTTTAGAGGCTAGCGCCTACAATGAGCAGTTCTTC.

The V call is TRBV7-2, the J call TRBJ2-3; 8 bases are a match to TRBD2. Germline V gene lookup returns CDR1 SGHTA and CDR2 FQGNSA. V trimming: 7 bases; J trimming: 0 bases; junction bases outside the gene matches: 12. The length of the CDR3 is 17 residues. In DNA form, the CDR3 reads TGTGCCAGCATCCGGCAACTAGCGGCGGAAAGCACAGATACGCAGTATTTT. It is translated as CASIRQLAAESTDTQYF.

This clonotype has more than one count but fewer than ten. This rearrangement joins TRBV10-3 to TRBJ2-4, with D perhaps TRBD1 (6 bases). CDR1 and CDR2 from the germline V gene are ENHRY and SYGVKD. Deletions cut 4 bases from V and 1 base from J, with 14 bases between. This CDR3 is built from 16 residues. The CDR3, as DNA: TGTGCCATCAGTGCTCAGGGGATCGGGGCCAAAAACATTCAGTACTTC. Translation: CAISAQGIGAKNIQYF.

This clonotype was recorded a few times. The chain has TRBV9 and TRBJ2-2; 8 bases are a match to TRBD2. V dropped 0 bases and J dropped 6; count of bases not matched to a gene: 4. CDR1 SGDLS and CDR2 YYNGEE come from the germline V gene. The CDR3 length is 15 residues. The CDR3 nucleotides are TGTGCCAGCAGCGTAGGCGGTAGCGGGGCCGGGGAGCTGTTTTTT. Protein sequence: CASSVGGSGAGELFF.